The clone carrying this TCR beta chain was seen a handful of times. Its antigen is not known. The method was immunoSEQ multiplex PCR; TCRdb's version includes in-frame clones alone and lacks a portion of them. The repertoire holds 90,000 to 150,000 clones, with roughly nine tenths as singletons. CDR3 length equals 12 residues. Trimming took off 2 bases at V and 5 bases at J, with 7 bases between the two ends. The germline V gene encodes CDR1 MNHEY and CDR2 SVGAGI. The data were taken from a study of T cell responses to AZD1222 COVID-19 vaccine. Study-level findings and limits: Unmutated variant regions reportedly attract nearly half of all spike-specific TCRs.

The sample here was peripheral blood, taken on day 0 of AZD1222 vaccination. The receptor's source is an adult in good health. V gene TRBV6-5 combines with J gene TRBJ2-7; D is ambiguous. The CDR3 loop reads CASSYTPHEQYF. The CDR3, as DNA: TGTGCCAGCAGTTACACGCCACACGAGCAGTACTTC.